The rows below give T cell receptor beta chains drawn from one sample of a study of OX40 agonist ivuxolimab in advanced cancers. Profiled with immunoSEQ multiplex PCR; TCRdb holds only in-frame clones, not every one. The sample holds roughly 21,000 clones, more than 70% seen once. The specimen comprised CD4+ or CD8+ T cells sorted from blood, sampled in a trial of the OX40 agonist ivuxolimab. The receptors shown here come from an adult with an advanced solid tumor such as melanoma, head and neck, liver or kidney cancer. CDR3s include the opening cysteine and the closing phenylalanine or tryptophan. D genes are given only for firm matches. Clone size is not always given. Where it is, it says once, few, many or a class for expanded clones.

d_call clone_size cdr3_length j_call v_call cdr3_nt cdr3_aa
. . 16 TRBJ1-2 TRBV30 TGTGCCTGTCACCCCCAAGGGATTTTCCTTAGTTATGGCTACACCTTC CACHPQGIFLSYGYTF
. . 19 TRBJ2-1 TRBV30 TGTGCCTGGAGATGGAAGGGGCGGAGGGACACGAGCTCCTACAATGAGCAGTTCTTC CAWRWKGRRDTSSYNEQFF
TRBD2 . 15 TRBJ2-7 TRBV9 TGTGCCAGCAGCGTAGCGGCGGGGGAGACCTACGAGCAGTACTTC CASSVAAGETYEQYF
. . 14 TRBJ2-2 TRBV4-1 TGCGCCAGTGTACCACTCTTAAACACCGGGGAGCTGTTTTTT CASVPLLNTGELFF
. . 12 TRBJ2-1 TRBV19 TGTGCCAGTAGTATTTACCCCAATGAGCAGTTCTTC CASSIYPNEQFF
TRBD2 . 16 TRBJ2-2 TRBV27 TGTGCCAGCAGTTTTAGACTAGCGGCGACCACCGGGGAGCTGTTTTTT CASSFRLAATTGELFF
. once 13 TRBJ1-1 TRBV5-6 TGTGCCAGCAGCTTATTCCGTTTCACTGAAGCTTTCTTT CASSLFRFTEAFF
. . 14 TRBJ2-1 TRBV5-4 TGTGCCAGCAGCTTATACGACTTGGACAATGAGCAGTTCTTC CASSLYDLDNEQFF
. . 15 TRBJ1-3 TRBV4-1 TGCGCCAGCAGCCTCAGGGGCGGCTCTGGAAACACCATATATTTT CASSLRGGSGNTIYF
TRBD2 . 13 TRBJ2-1 TRBV10-2 TGCGCCAGCAGTGACTCGAGCGGGAGAGTCGAGTTCTTC CASSDSSGRVEFF
TRBD1 . 15 TRBJ1-2 TRBV7-8 TGTGCCAGCAGCCAAGCACCGGGACAGTTCCGTGGCTACACCTTC CASSQAPGQFRGYTF
. . 13 TRBJ2-7 TRBV4-1 TGCGCCAGCAGCCAAGAGCCGGAGCGGGAGCAGTACTTC CASSQEPEREQYF
. . 15 TRBJ1-2 TRBV27 TGTGCCAGCACCCTTTCCCCTGAAGGCCTCTATGGCTACACCTTC CASTLSPEGLYGYTF
. . 12 TRBJ2-7 TRBV9 TGTGCCAGCAGCTCGGCGGGTGCGGAGCAGTACTTC CASSSAGAEQYF
TRBD2 . 15 TRBJ2-7 TRBV6-5 TGTGCCAGCAGTTCAACTAGCGGGTCAACCTACGAGCAGTACTTC CASSSTSGSTYEQYF
. . 14 TRBJ1-1 TRBV12-5 TGTGCTAGTGGTTTGTCCCTACCCCTGCCTGAAGCTTTCTTT CASGLSLPLPEAFF
. once 14 TRBJ2-2 TRBV28 TGTGCCAGCGTGGGACCCTCGAACACCGGGGAGCTGTTTTTT CASVGPSNTGELFF
. . 14 TRBJ2-7 TRBV27 TGTGCCAGCAGTGAAATGAACAGATACTACGAGCAGTACTTC CASSEMNRYYEQYF
TRBD2 . 19 TRBJ2-7 TRBV7-9 TGTGCCAGCAGCTCACCCCCGGGACTAGCGGGTCGGGGGCGCTACGAGCAGTACTTC CASSSPPGLAGRGRYEQYF
. few 13 TRBJ2-1 TRBV29-1 TGCGGTTTCCGGGACACCCTCTACAATGAGCAGTTCTTC CGFRDTLYNEQFF
TRBD2 once 16 TRBJ2-7 TRBV5-8 TGTGCCAGCAGATCGGGACTAGCGGGGGGCACCCACGAGCAGTACTTC CASRSGLAGGTHEQYF
. . 19 TRBJ1-5 TRBV9 TGTGCCAGCAGCGTAGTGTGTTTTAGAGTTACATTTAGCAATCAGCCCCAGCATTTT CASSVVCFRVTFSNQPQHF
. few 12 TRBJ2-5 TRBV27 TGTGCCAGCAGTTTCGGAGGAGAGACCCAGTACTTC CASSFGGETQYF
TRBD2 . 17 TRBJ2-5 TRBV19 TGTGCCAGTAGTATAGGGTCAGCGGGAGTATTGGCAGAGACCCAGTACTTC CASSIGSAGVLAETQYF
. . 13 TRBJ2-2 TRBV27 TGTGCCAGCAGTTTGGTAGACACCGGGGAGCTGTTTTTT CASSLVDTGELFF
. once 20 TRBJ2-5 TRBV12-2 TGTGCAAGTCGCCCCCTTCCGGGGGGCACATTTCTTATTCCTTCGGAGACCCAGTACTTC CASRPLPGGTFLIPSETQYF
TRBD2 . 15 TRBJ2-3 TRBV2 TGTGCCAGCAGCGGTACTAGCGGGAGAACAGATACGCAGTATTTT CASSGTSGRTDTQYF
TRBD1 once 17 TRBJ1-2 TRBV5-6 TGTGCCAGCAGTTTGATGGGGACAGGACTTGGTGGGTATGGCTACACCTTC CASSLMGTGLGGYGYTF
TRBD1 once 15 TRBJ1-4 TRBV4-1 TGCGCCAGCAGCCGCCCCGGGACAGGGGATGAAAAACTGTTTTTT CASSRPGTGDEKLFF
TRBD2 . 15 TRBJ2-1 TRBV27 TGTGCCAGCAGTTTTAACGGGGGGGCCTACAATGAGCAGTTCTTC CASSFNGGAYNEQFF
. . 15 TRBJ2-7 TRBV5-1 TGCGCCAGCAGCTTGGGGACGTCCTTATCTGCCGAGCAGTACTTC CASSLGTSLSAEQYF
. . 14 TRBJ2-2 TRBV27 TGTGCCAGCAATCTCAGGGATGGCACCGGGGAGCTGTTTTTT CASNLRDGTGELFF
. few 14 TRBJ1-2 TRBV19 TGTGCCAGTAGAAACCGCGGTTTGGACTATGGCTACACCTTC CASRNRGLDYGYTF
. . 10 TRBJ1-5 TRBV27 TGTGCCAGCGGGGTTCAGCCCCAGCATTTT CASGVQPQHF
. . 17 TRBJ2-1 TRBV27 TGTGCCAGCAGTTTCCCAACCCCCTCCGGGGACTACAATGAGCAGTTCTTC CASSFPTPSGDYNEQFF
. . 12 TRBJ2-1 TRBV2 TGTGCCAGCAGGGGCAGGGTGGATGAGCAGTTCTTC CASRGRVDEQFF
TRBD1 once 14 TRBJ1-5 TRBV4-1 TGCGCCAGCAGCCCGAGACAGGGGGATTGGCCCCAGCATTTT CASSPRQGDWPQHF
. . 16 TRBJ2-2 TRBV4-1 TGCGCCAGCAGCCAAGAGGAGTTCCCGGGGACCGGGGAGCTGTTTTTT CASSQEEFPGTGELFF
. . 13 TRBJ2-7 TRBV9 TGTGCCAGCAGCCCCCTCGGAGGGTACGAGCAGTACTTC CASSPLGGYEQYF
. . 14 TRBJ2-7 TRBV4-1 TGCGCCAGCAGCCAAGGCCAGGGAGCAAGCGAGCAGTACTTC CASSQGQGASEQYF
. . 15 TRBJ1-2 TRBV28 TGTGCCAGCAGTCCGGGTCGCCGGCACCCGGGTGGCTACACCTTC CASSPGRRHPGGYTF
TRBD2 . 16 TRBJ2-3 TRBV7-3 TGTGCCAGCAGCTTAAGTCTAGCGGGGCACACAGATACGCAGTATTTT CASSLSLAGHTDTQYF
. . 15 TRBJ2-7 TRBV4-2 TGTGCCAGCAGCCAAGAGGAGCAGGCTCCCGGCGAGCAGTACTTC CASSQEEQAPGEQYF
TRBD1 . 14 TRBJ1-2 TRBV6-1 TGTGCCAGCAGTGAGGACAGGCGACTCTATGGCTACACCTTC CASSEDRRLYGYTF
TRBD2 . 16 TRBJ2-3 TRBV7-3 TGTGCCAGCAGCGACACTAGCGGGGGGGCATCAGATACGCAGTATTTT CASSDTSGGASDTQYF
. . 13 TRBJ1-1 TRBV5-4 TGTGCCAGCAGGGCCGACATGAACACTGAAGCTTTCTTT CASRADMNTEAFF
TRBD2 . 16 TRBJ2-1 TRBV4-2 TGTGCCAGCAGCCCCCAACCCAGCGGGGGCAGGGATGAGCAGTTCTTC CASSPQPSGGRDEQFF
. once 12 TRBJ1-2 TRBV2 TGTGCCAGCAGTGAAAGAGGGCTCAGCTACACCTTC CASSERGLSYTF